One T cell receptor beta chain is described in this entry. These data originate in a study of blood T cell repertoires in COVID-19. Here immunoSEQ multiplex PCR was the method, and the copy in TCRdb shows in-frame clones only, minus some. The table has 60,000 to 75,000 clones, 65% to 85% seen once. Germline-derived CDR1 and CDR2 are KGHSH and LQKENI. V gave up 1 base and J gave up 8 bases; unmatched junction bases: 8. This CDR3 spans 16 amino acids. V and J are TRBV18 and TRBJ1-6, with 7 bases aligning to TRBD1. The clonotype originates from a woman aged 50 to 65 with acute or convalescent COVID-19. What was sequenced was peripheral blood. The DNA of the CDR3 is TGTGCCAGCTCACCACAGAGGGGACAGATCGATTCACCCCTCCACTTT. Translated: CASSPQRGQIDSPLHF.